Listed below are T cell receptor beta chains from one sample, sequenced in a study of cytomegalovirus exposure and HLA in healthy donors. TCRdb's table, derived via immunoSEQ multiplex PCR, lists solely in-frame clones and lacks some. The sample consists of around 150,000 clones, 80% of them appearing once. Sequenced input: PBMCs. The receptors were sampled from a woman aged 40 to 50 in good health and CMV-seronegative. Each CDR3 is given without its conserved first and last residue. A D gene is named only where the DNA matches it firmly.

D gene: NA
V gene: TRBV5-1
CDR3 protein: ASSWNRYTDTQY

D gene: NA
V gene: TRBV27
CDR3 protein: ASSWSTSTDTQY

D gene: NA
V gene: TRBV10-3
CDR3 protein: AISDGRQGRGETQY

D gene: TRBD1
V gene: TRBV19
CDR3 protein: ASSTRTGGTDTQY

D gene: NA
V gene: TRBV2
CDR3 protein: ASSTGGDGEQF

D gene: TRBD2
V gene: TRBV5-1
CDR3 protein: ASSLIMGGSTDTQY

D gene: NA
V gene: TRBV7-9
CDR3 protein: ASSSHILKTGEGSTEAF

D gene: NA
V gene: TRBV28
CDR3 protein: ASSLSQGNEKLF

D gene: NA
V gene: TRBV11-1
CDR3 protein: ASSLFWRNNEQF

D gene: NA
V gene: TRBV25-1
CDR3 protein: ASSDFDGLGYGYT

D gene: NA
V gene: TRBV28
CDR3 protein: ASSRIRGSTDTQY

D gene: NA
V gene: TRBV30
CDR3 protein: AWTEERLDNSPLH

D gene: NA
V gene: TRBV21-1
CDR3 protein: ASSKGTEGGGEDEQY

D gene: NA
V gene: TRBV29-1
CDR3 protein: SVQGIGQPQH

D gene: TRBD2
V gene: TRBV2
CDR3 protein: ASSGRGLPQETQY

D gene: NA
V gene: TRBV10-2
CDR3 protein: ASSERGETQY

D gene: NA
V gene: TRBV27
CDR3 protein: ASSDSFNQPQH

D gene: TRBD2
V gene: TRBV28
CDR3 protein: ASSLLPGGSISTDTQY

D gene: TRBD2
V gene: TRBV9
CDR3 protein: ASSVGGKWNTGELF

D gene: TRBD1
V gene: TRBV5-1
CDR3 protein: ASSLDGTALRDEQY

D gene: NA
V gene: TRBV5-8
CDR3 protein: ASSLSSGSNEQF

D gene: TRBD1
V gene: TRBV5-1
CDR3 protein: ASSRDRFGNEQY

D gene: NA
V gene: TRBV5-4
CDR3 protein: ASSPTSGANGLT

D gene: TRBD2
V gene: TRBV5-1
CDR3 protein: ASSLEPSGGAVTDTQY

D gene: TRBD1
V gene: TRBV18
CDR3 protein: ASSPTGGLGTEAF

D gene: NA
V gene: TRBV7-2
CDR3 protein: ASSRRGENIQY

D gene: NA
V gene: TRBV11-2
CDR3 protein: ASSLHRDQETQY

D gene: NA
V gene: TRBV28
CDR3 protein: ASSYPPGTNYGYT

D gene: NA
V gene: TRBV4-2
CDR3 protein: ASSKSWLTEMDEQF